This T cell receptor beta chain stems from a study of OX40 agonist ivuxolimab in advanced cancers. About the study as a whole: The costimulatory receptor OX40 (CD134) was targeted by ivuxolimab, a fully human IgG2 agonistic monoclonal antibody. Intravenous ivuxolimab was administered to patients every 2 weeks at six dose levels: 0.01, 0.1, 0.3, 1.5, 3 and 10 mg/kg. Of the roughly 52 dose-escalation patients, hepatocellular carcinoma was present in about 20, melanoma in around 15, renal cell carcinoma in 9 and head and neck cancer in 9. A male proportion of almost 85% and a mean age of approximately 55 years, ranging from 23 to 79, were recorded for the dose-escalation cohort. Patients were allowed to have had prior anti-PD-1, anti-PD-L1 or anti-CTLA-4 therapy, and roughly 40% of the dose-escalation patients had previously received checkpoint inhibitors. Three dose-escalation patients achieved partial responses, one with hepatocellular carcinoma and two with cutaneous melanoma. The point of sequencing TCRbeta in the periphery was to test whether ivuxolimab changed TCR sequence diversity and drove clonal T-cell expansion. The paper covers the monotherapy dose-escalation part of the phase I ivuxolimab trial, which included N of about 56 patients. Overall study outcomes, separate from this receptor: At doses of 0.1 to 3.0 mg/kg, clonal expansion of both CD4+ and CD8+ blood T cells was observed from baseline to week 6. Partial responders in the 0.1-3.0 mg/kg groups had among the lowest normalized peripheral clonal expansion, especially among CD8+ T cells. Low levels of normalized T-cell clonal expansion were also seen in some patients who did not respond. On average, CD8+ T cells showed more expanded clones than CD4+ T cells after ivuxolimab. The antigen specificity of the peripheral T cells that underwent clonal expansion was not determined.

Genomic DNA was extracted from sorted cells for sequencing of the TCRbeta CDR3 region. The immunoSEQ Assay was used to sequence the TCRbeta CDR3 regions. TCRdb's version of the immuneACCESS table is confined to in-frame rearrangements and falls short of the full clone set. An unresolved V gene accounts for under half of the shortfall where checked; the remainder is of unknown origin. For this sample the table gives about 68,000 clones, of which roughly 83% were detected only once. Approximately 6.9% of the sample is in the top ten clones. From the germline V gene, CDR1 is SGHNT and CDR2 is YENEEA. Taken from cysteine to phenylalanine, the CDR3 has 19 residues. Of the read, only the CDR3 DNA is kept; its 57 bases are in frame from base 1. Trimming takes 5 bases off V and 0 bases off J; junction bases not matched to a gene: 13. Patients with a history of autoimmune disease or receiving systemic immunosuppression were excluded from the trial. Peripheral blood for TCR sequencing was collected from all dose cohorts at baseline, on cycle 4 day 1, and on cycle 7 day 1. The samples were taken from a phase I, first-in-human, multicenter, open-label dose-escalation trial of ivuxolimab. Adults with locally advanced or metastatic head and neck squamous cell, hepatocellular, melanoma or renal cell carcinoma were enrolled in the trial. Before TCR sequencing, CD4+ and CD8+ T cells were separately sorted from peripheral blood.

In the case of this clone: The clone's antigen remains unknown. Base qualities are not recorded, but no much larger clone differs from it by a single base.

Sequenced here: CD4+ or CD8+ T cells sorted from blood, sampled in a trial of the OX40 agonist ivuxolimab. Recombination linked TRBV11-3 to TRBJ2-3; 11 junctional bases match TRBD2. The receptor comes from an adult with an advanced solid tumor such as melanoma, head and neck, liver or kidney cancer. The CDR3 region reads CASSPPWGIAGGSTDTQYF. The DNA sequence follows: TGTGCCAGCAGCCCCCCGTGGGGGATAGCGGGGGGGAGCACAGATACGCAGTATTTT.